This T cell receptor (beta chain) was sequenced for a study of blood T cell repertoires in COVID-19 (dated by TCRdb to about 2020). For the wider study: Collaborator samples came from the United States, Italy and Spain and covered acute and convalescent phases of COVID-19. The material from the prospective study consisted of cDNA or gDNA derived from T cells, B-cell-depleted T cells, or PBMCs. Subjects who had been exposed to COVID-19, were actively infected with it, or had recovered from it provided the deeply sampled blood TCRbeta repertoires that made up the dataset. The repertoires were released in a freely available public database intended as a resource for research on the immune response to SARS-CoV-2. Samples were obtained from the ongoing ImmuneRACE study (first 160 participants) and from roughly 1,300 subjects provided by 6 global collaborators. A de-identified subject ID, COVID-19 status, age in years and sex were almost always included in the sample metadata. HLA class I and class II types, where available, came from metadata supplied by the sample provider rather than from assay-based typing.

Study-level results and caveats: How much clinical and demographic metadata was included differed by source and by participant, and the metadata was provided uncurated.

Counted from cysteine to phenylalanine, this CDR3 has 14 amino acids. Left in the record is the CDR3 DNA by itself, 42 bases read in frame from the first base. V gives up 3 bases and J gives up 10 bases, and the segment between their germline ends measures 19 bases. The germline V gene (reference sequence) sets CDR1 to SGHNT and CDR2 to YYREEE. Worth noting for this clone: Its antigen is unknown. No per-base quality is available; no much larger clone lies one base away.

TCRbeta CDR3 regions were amplified from genomic DNA using the immunoSEQ Assay, a bias-controlled multiplex PCR. On the study's bioinformatics: The number of nucleated cells in each sample was estimated from the amplification of reference gene primers within the assay. To quantify the absolute abundance of each unique TCRbeta CDR3 rearrangement, sequence reads were collapsed and filtered. For each sample, productive Simpson clonality was calculated by taking the square root of Simpson's diversity index across productive rearrangements. Sourced from immuneACCESS, this table was stored by TCRdb with only in-frame sequences that have V and J called. A share of the clones is absent; for the studies checked, an unresolved V gene accounts for under half, and the remainder has no known explanation. Clonal size and the V and J genes are those of that table, whereas D and trimming came from the DNA. The sample data list more than 200,000 clones, and 70% to 90% of these were observed just once. Roughly 1.9% of the sample comes from the top ten.

Collaborating institutions collected whole blood in K2EDTA tubes following their own protocols. For TCRbeta analysis, collaborator samples were shipped as frozen whole blood, as isolated PBMCs, or as DNA extracted from either sample type. The receptor's source is a young man with active or convalescent COVID-19. Sequencing used peripheral blood. The chain is encoded by TRBV5-4 joined to TRBJ1-1, with the D gene call left open. CDR3 sequence: CASSYGQRLGRAFF. The nucleotides read TGTGCCAGCAGCTATGGTCAGCGGCTGGGCAGAGCTTTCTTT.